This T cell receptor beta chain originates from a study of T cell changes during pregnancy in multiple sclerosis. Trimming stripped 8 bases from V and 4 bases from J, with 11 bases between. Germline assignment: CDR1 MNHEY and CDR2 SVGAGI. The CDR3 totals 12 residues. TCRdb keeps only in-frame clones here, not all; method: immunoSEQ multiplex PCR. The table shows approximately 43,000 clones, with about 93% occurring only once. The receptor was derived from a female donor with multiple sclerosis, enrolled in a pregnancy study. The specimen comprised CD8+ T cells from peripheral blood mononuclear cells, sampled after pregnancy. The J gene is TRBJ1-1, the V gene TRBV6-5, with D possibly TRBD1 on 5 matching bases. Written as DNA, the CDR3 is TGTGCCAGCCGTCGGGGGGGCACTGAAGCTTTCTTT. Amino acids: CASRRGGTEAFF.